What follows are 2 T cell receptor beta chains derived from one specimen sequenced in a study of T cells in Graves' hyperthyroidism and ophthalmopathy. What was amplified from RNA transcripts were TCR beta CDR3 regions. First-round RT-PCR targeting the TCR CDR3 was performed with the HTBI primer set. MiXCR was run by TCRdb on the multiplex PCR reads, yielding one entry per CDR3 protein. Seen here are fewer than 400,000 distinct CDR3 sequences, around a sixth observed once, and the top ten hold 28%. Sequenced sample: blood. The source of these receptors is a woman aged 18-30 years with Graves' hyperthyroidism that later progressed to Graves' ophthalmopathy.

Details on this clonotype: This may come from a read error, since a much larger clone is one base off. The chain uses TRBV6-2 or TRBV6-3 and TRBJ2-2; 7 positions match TRBD2. The germline V gene has CDR1 MNHEY and CDR2 SVGEGT. This CDR3 comprises 16 residues. V shed 10 bases, J shed 6 bases, and the junction held 17 bases outside the gene matches. CDR3 bases: TGTGCCAACAGACTTTCTGGCGGGGGTTGGGCCGGGGAGCTGTTTTTT. It specifies CANRLSGGGWAGELFF.

This clonotype has ten or more counts. The chain carries TRBV20-1 and TRBJ2-7; TRBD1 agrees at 9 bases. V shed 6 bases and J 2 bases; nucleotides not matched to a gene: 8. From germline, CDR1 is DFQATT and CDR2 SNEGSKA (reference sequence). The CDR3 sequence is 14 residues long. CDR3 amino acids: CSAAPGQGTYEQYF. The CDR3 nucleotides are TGCAGTGCGGCCCCGGGACAGGGAACCTACGAGCAGTACTTC.